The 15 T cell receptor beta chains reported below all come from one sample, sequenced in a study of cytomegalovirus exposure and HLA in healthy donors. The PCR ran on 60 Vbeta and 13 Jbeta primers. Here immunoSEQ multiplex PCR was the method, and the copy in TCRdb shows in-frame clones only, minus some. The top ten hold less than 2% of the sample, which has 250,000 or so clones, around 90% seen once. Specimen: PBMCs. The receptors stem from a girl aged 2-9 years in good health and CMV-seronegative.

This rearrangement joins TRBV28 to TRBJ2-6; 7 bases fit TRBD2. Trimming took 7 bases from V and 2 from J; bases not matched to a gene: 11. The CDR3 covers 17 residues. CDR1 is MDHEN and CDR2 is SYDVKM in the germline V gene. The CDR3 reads CASTPLGEGTGANVLTF. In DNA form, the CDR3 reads TGTGCCAGCACCCCACTCGGGGAGGGTACTGGGGCCAACGTCCTGACTTTC.

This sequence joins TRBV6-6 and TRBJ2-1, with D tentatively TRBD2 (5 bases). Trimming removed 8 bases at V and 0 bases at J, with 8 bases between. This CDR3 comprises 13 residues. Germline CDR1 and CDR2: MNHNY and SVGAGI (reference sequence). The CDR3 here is CASRRSSYNEQFF. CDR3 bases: TGTGCCAGCCGGAGGAGCTCCTACAATGAGCAGTTCTTC.

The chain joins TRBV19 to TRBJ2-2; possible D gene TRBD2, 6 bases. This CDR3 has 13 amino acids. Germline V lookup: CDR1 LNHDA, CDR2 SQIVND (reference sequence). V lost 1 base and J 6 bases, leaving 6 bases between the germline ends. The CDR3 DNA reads TGTGCCAGTAGTATAGCGGGGGCCGGGGAGCTGTTTTTT. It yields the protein CASSIAGAGELFF.

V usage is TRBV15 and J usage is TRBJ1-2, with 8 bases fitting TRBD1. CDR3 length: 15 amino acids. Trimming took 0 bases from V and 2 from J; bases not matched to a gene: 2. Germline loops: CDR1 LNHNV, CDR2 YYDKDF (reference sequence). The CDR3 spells CATSRDRDRNYGYTF. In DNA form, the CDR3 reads TGTGCCACCAGCAGAGATCGGGACAGGAACTATGGCTACACCTTC.

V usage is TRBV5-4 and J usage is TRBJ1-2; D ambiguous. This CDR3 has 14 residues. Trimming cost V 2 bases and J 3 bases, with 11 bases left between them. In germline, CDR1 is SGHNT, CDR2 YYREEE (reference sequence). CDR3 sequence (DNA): TGTGCCAGCAGCTTTCGTAGGGAGTACTATGGCTACACCTTC. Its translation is CASSFRREYYGYTF.

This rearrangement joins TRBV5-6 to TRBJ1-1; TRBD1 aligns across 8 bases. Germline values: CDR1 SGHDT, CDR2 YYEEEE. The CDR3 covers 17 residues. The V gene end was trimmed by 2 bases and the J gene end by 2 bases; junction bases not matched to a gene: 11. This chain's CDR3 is CASSFYRQGTYNTEAFF. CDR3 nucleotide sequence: TGTGCCAGCAGCTTCTATCGACAGGGGACTTATAACACTGAAGCTTTCTTT.

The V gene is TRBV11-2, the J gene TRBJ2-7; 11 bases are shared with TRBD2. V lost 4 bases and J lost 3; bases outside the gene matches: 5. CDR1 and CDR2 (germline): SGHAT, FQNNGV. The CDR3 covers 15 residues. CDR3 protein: CASSSFTSGGYEQYF. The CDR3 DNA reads TGTGCCAGCAGCTCCTTCACTAGCGGGGGCTACGAGCAGTACTTC.

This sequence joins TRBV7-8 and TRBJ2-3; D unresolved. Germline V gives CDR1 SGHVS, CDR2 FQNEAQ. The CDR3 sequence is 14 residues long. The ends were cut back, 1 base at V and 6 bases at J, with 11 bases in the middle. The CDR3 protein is CASSLGRSMDTQYF. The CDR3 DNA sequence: TGTGCCAGCAGCTTAGGGCGGTCCATGGATACGCAGTATTTT.

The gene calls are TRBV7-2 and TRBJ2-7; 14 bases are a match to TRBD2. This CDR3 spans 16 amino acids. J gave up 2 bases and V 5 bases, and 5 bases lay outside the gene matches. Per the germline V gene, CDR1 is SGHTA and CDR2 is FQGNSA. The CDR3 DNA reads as TGTGCCAGCAGCGAGGGGACTAGCGGGAGCGCCTACGAGCAGTACTTC. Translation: CASSEGTSGSAYEQYF.

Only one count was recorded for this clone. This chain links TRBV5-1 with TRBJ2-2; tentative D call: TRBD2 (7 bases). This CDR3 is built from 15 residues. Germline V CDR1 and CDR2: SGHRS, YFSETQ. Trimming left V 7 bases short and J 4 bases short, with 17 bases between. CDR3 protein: CASALPGGVTGELFF. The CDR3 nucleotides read TGCGCCAGCGCCCTCCCGGGGGGCGTCACCGGGGAGCTGTTTTTT.

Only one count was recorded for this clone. CDR3 sequence reads: CASSEQGLEQYF. The CDR3 DNA sequence: TGTGCCAGCAGTGAGCAGGGTCTCGAGCAGTACTTC. V usage is TRBV25-1 and J usage is TRBJ2-5; weak D call: TRBD1 (5 bases). The DNA end is more similar to TRBJ2-7, so the J call may be wrong. This CDR3 is 12 amino acids long. Looked up from germline, CDR1 is MGHDK and CDR2 is SYGVNS.

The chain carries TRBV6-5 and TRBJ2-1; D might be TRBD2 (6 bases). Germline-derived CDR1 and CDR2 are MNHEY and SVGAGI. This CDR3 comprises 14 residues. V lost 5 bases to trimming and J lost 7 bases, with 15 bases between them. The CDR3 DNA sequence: TGTGCCAGCAGTATCCTAATCGGAGGGAATGAGCAGTTCTTC. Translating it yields CASSILIGGNEQFF.

Here the CDR3 DNA reads TGTGCCAGCAGCGTAGCTAGCGGGGGGGCGATAGATACGCAGTATTTT. This gives the protein CASSVASGGAIDTQYF. V and J are TRBV9 and TRBJ2-3; 12 positions agree with TRBD2. Trimming at V came to 0 bases and at J to 5 bases, leaving 4 bases not matched to a gene. This CDR3 comprises 16 residues. CDR1 SGDLS and CDR2 YYNGEE come from the germline V gene.

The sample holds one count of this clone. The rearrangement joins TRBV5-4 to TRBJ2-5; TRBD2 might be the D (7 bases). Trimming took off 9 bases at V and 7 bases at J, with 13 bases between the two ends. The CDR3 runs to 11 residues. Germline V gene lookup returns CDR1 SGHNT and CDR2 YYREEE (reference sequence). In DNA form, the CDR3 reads TGTGCCACGGCGGGGGCCTCGACCCAGTACTTC. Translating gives CATAGASTQYF. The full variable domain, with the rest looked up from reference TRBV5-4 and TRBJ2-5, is ETGVTQSPTHLIKTRGQQVTLRCSSQSGHNTVSWYQQALGQGPQFIFQYYREEENGRGNFPPRFSGLQFPNYSSELNVNALELDDSALYLCATAGASTQYFGPGTRLLVL.

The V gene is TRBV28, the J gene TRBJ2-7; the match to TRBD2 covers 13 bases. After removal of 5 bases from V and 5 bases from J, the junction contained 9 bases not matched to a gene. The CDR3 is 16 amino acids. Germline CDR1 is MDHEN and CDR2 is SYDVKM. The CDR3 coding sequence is TGTGCCAGCAGTAAAACGAGACTAGCGGGGGGCAACGAGCAGTACTTC. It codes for CASSKTRLAGGNEQYF.